This T cell receptor beta chain emerged from a study of CD8 T cells in ankylosing spondylitis. This clonotype showed up just a few times. Germline values: CDR1 DFQATT, CDR2 SNEGSKA (reference sequence). The germline V and J ends were trimmed by 4 bases and 0 bases, with 12 bases remaining between them. The CDR3 length is 14 residues. One entry per CDR3 protein, called by TCRdb with MiXCR from the 5' RACE reads. The data hold 250,000 or so distinct CDR3 sequences, with 18% observed a single time. The specimen sequenced was blood, either unsorted or a sorted T cell fraction (not recorded which). J is TRBJ1-1 and V is TRBV20-1, with D maybe TRBD1 (6 bases). The sequence was obtained from a male donor with ankylosing spondylitis or in good health (not recorded which). The CDR3 DNA follows: TGCAGTGCTACGGACAGCGCCTTGAACACTGAAGCTTTCTTT. Translation: CSATDSALNTEAFF.